This TCR beta chain appears in the sequencing data of a study of OX40 agonist ivuxolimab in advanced cancers. Study-wide background: Partial responses occurred in three patients (one hepatocellular carcinoma, two cutaneous melanoma).

The germline V gene encodes CDR1 MNHEY and CDR2 SVGAGI. V dropped 7 bases and J dropped 3 bases, with 11 bases sitting between them. The CDR3 has 13 residues. Produced via immunoSEQ multiplex PCR; TCRdb's table is partial and in-frame only. The table shows roughly 50,000 clones, with around nine tenths occurring only once. This sequence was found in an adult with an advanced solid tumor such as melanoma, head and neck, liver or kidney cancer. The chain joins TRBV6-5 to TRBJ2-3; D is unclear. The sequenced sample was CD4+ or CD8+ T cells sorted from blood, obtained in a trial of the OX40 agonist ivuxolimab. Here the CDR3 reads CASTYGRTDTQYF. CDR3 DNA sequence: TGTGCCAGCACCTACGGCCGTACAGATACGCAGTATTTT.